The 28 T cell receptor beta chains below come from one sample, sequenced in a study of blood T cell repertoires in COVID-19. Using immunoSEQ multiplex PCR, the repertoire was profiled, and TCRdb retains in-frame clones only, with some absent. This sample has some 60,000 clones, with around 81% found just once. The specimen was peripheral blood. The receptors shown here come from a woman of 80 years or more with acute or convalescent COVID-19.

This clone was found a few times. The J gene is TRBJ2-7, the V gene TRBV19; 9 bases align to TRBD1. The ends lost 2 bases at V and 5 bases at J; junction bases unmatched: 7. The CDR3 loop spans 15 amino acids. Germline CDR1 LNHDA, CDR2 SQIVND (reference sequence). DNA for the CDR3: TGTGCCAGTAGTATAACCGGCACAGGGGGCAACGAGCAGTACTTC. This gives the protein CASSITGTGGNEQYF.

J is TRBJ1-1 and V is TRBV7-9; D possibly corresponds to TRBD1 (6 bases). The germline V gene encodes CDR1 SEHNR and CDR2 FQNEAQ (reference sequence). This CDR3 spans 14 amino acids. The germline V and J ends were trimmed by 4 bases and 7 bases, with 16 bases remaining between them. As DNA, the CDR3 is TGTGCCAGCAGCTCCCGGACAGAGAGACTTGAAGCTTTCTTT. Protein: CASSSRTERLEAFF.

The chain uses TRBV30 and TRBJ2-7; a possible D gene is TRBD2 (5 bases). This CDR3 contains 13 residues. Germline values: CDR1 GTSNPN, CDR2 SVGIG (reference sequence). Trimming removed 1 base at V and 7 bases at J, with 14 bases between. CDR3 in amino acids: CAWSENLAGEQYF. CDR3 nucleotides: TGTGCCTGGAGTGAGAATCTAGCTGGTGAGCAGTACTTC.

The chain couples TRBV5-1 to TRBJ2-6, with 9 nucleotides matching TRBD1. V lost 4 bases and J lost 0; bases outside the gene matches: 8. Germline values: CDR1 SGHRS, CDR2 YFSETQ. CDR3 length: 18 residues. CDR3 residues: CASSPGTGITSGANVLTF. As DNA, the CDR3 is TGCGCCAGCAGCCCCGGGACAGGGATAACCTCTGGGGCCAACGTCCTGACTTTC.

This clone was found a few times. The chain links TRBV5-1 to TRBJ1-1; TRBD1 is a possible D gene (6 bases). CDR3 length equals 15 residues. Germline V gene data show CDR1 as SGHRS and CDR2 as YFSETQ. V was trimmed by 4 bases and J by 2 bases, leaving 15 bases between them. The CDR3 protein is CASSRLTGANTEAFF. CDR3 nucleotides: TGCGCCAGCAGCCGACTGACAGGCGCAAACACTGAAGCTTTCTTT. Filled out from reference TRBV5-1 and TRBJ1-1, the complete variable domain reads KAGVTQTPRYLIKTRGQQVTLSCSPISGHRSVSWYQQTPGQGLQFLFEYFSETQRNKGNFPGRFSGRQFSNSRSEMNVSTLELGDSALYLCASSRLTGANTEAFFGQGTRLTVV.

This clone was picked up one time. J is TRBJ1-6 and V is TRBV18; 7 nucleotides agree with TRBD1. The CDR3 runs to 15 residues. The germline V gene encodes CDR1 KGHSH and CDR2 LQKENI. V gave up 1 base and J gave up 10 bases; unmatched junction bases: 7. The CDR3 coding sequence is TGTGCCAGCTCACCACTTGACAGGGAGCACTCACCCCTCCACTTT. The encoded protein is CASSPLDREHSPLHF.

The CDR3 nucleotides read TGCGCCAGCGCCCAGGGTATAGGAAACACCATATATTTT. Protein product: CASAQGIGNTIYF. The chain joins TRBV5-1 to TRBJ1-3; D perhaps matches TRBD1 (5 bases). V was pared by 7 bases and J by 4 bases, with 12 bases between. Per germline, CDR1 SGHRS and CDR2 YFSETQ. This CDR3 is 13 amino acids long.

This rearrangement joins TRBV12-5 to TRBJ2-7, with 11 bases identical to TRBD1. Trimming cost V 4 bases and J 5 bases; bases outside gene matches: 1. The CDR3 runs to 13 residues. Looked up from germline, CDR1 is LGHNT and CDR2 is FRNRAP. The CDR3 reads CASGWDRGDEQYF. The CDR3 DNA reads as TGTGCTAGTGGTTGGGACAGGGGGGACGAGCAGTACTTC.

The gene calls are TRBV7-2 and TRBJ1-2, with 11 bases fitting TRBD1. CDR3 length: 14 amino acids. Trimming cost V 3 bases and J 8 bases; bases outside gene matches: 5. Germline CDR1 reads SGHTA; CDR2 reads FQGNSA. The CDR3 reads CASSFGQGARGYTF. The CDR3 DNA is TGTGCCAGCAGCTTCGGACAGGGGGCGCGGGGCTACACCTTC.

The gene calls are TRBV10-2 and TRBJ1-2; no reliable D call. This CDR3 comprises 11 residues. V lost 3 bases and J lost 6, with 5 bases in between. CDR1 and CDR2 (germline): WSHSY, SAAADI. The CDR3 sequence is CASSDPDGYTF. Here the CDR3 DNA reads TGCGCCAGCAGTGACCCGGATGGCTACACCTTC.

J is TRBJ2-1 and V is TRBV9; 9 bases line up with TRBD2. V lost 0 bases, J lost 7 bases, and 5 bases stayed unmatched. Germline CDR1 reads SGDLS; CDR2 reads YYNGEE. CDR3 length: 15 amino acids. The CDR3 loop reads CASSVGSGGPNEQFF. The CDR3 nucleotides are TGTGCCAGCAGCGTAGGTAGCGGGGGCCCGAATGAGCAGTTCTTC.

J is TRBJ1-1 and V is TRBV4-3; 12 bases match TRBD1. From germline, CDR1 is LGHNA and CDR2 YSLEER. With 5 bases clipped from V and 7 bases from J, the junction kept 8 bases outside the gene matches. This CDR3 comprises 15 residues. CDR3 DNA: TGCGCCAGCAGCAACCGGGACAGGGGGCACAATGAAGCTTTCTTT. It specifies CASSNRDRGHNEAFF.

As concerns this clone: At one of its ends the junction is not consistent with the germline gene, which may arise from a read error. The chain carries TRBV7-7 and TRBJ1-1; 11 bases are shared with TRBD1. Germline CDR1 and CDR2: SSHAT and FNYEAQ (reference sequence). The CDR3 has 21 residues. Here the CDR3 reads CASSFFGLITGQGELYTEAFF. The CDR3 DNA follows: TGTGCTAGCAGCTTTTTCGGGCTAATAACGGGACAGGGGGAGTTGTACACTGAAGCTTTCTTT.

DNA for the CDR3: TGTGCCAGCAGTCCATCTGAGGTCTCCTACAATGAGCAGTTCTTC. The encoded protein is CASSPSEVSYNEQFF. The rearrangement links TRBV2 to TRBJ2-1; D not certain. Trimming left V 5 bases short and J 0 bases short, with 11 bases between. The CDR3 extends over 15 amino acids. In germline, CDR1 is SNHLY, CDR2 FYNNEI.

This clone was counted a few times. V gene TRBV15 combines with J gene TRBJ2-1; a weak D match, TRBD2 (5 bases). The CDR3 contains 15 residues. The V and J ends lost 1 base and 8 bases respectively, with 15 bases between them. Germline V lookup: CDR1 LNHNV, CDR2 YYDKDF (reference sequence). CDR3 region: CATSRGLARKDEQFF. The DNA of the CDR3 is TGTGCCACCAGCAGAGGGTTAGCGCGAAAGGATGAGCAGTTCTTC.

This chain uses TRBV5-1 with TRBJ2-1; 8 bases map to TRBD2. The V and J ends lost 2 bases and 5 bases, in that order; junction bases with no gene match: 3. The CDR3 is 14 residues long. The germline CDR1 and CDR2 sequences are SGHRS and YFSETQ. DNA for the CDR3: TGCGCCAGCAGCTTACTAGCGGAGGACAATGAGCAGTTCTTC. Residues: CASSLLAEDNEQFF.

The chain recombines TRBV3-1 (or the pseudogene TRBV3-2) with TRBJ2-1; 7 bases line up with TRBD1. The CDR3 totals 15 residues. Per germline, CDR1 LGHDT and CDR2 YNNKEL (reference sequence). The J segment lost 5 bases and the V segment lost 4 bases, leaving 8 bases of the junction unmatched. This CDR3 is CASSRTHTGDNEQFF. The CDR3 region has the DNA TGTGCCAGCAGCCGTACACACACAGGGGACAATGAGCAGTTCTTC.

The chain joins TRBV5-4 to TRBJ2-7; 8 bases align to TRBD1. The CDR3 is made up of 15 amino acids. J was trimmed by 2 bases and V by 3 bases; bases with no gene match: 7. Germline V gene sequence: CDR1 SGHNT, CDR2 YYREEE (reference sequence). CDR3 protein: CASSSGRTGPYEQYF. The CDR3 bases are TGTGCCAGCAGCTCGGGGAGGACAGGGCCCTACGAGCAGTACTTC. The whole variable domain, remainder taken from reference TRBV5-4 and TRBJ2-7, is ETGVTQSPTHLIKTRGQQVTLRCSSQSGHNTVSWYQQALGQGPQFIFQYYREEENGRGNFPPRFSGLQFPNYSSELNVNALELDDSALYLCASSSGRTGPYEQYFGPGTRLTVT.

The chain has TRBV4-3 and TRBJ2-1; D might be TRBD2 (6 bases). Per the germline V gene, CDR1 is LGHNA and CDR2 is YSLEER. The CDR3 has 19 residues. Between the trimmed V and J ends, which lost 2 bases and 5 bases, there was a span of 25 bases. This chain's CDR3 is CASSQRRDFGSPRHNEQFF. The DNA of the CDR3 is TGCGCCAGCAGCCAAAGGAGGGATTTCGGCAGTCCTCGACACAATGAGCAGTTCTTC.

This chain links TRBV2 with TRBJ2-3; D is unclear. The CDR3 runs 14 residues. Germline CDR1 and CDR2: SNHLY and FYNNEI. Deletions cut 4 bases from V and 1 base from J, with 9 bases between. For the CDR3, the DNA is TGTGCCAGCAGTGGTCAGGCGCGCACAGATACGCAGTATTTT. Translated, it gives CASSGQARTDTQYF.

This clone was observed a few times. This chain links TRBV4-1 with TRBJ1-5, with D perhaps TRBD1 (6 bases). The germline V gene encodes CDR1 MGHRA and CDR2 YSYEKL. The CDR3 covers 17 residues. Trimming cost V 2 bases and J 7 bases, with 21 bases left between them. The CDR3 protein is CASSQQHKDSLRQPQHF. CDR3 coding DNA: TGCGCCAGCAGCCAACAACATAAGGACAGTCTACGACAGCCCCAGCATTTT.

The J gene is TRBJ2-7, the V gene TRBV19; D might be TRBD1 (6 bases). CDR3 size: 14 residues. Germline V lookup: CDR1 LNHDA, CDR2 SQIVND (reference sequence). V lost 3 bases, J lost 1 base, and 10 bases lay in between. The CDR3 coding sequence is TGTGCCAGTAGTATCCAGGGGCAGTCCTACGAGCAGTACTTC. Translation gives CASSIQGQSYEQYF.

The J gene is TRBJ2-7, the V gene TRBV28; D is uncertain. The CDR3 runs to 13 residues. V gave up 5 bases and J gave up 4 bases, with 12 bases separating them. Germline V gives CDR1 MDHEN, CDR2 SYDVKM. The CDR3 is CASSDGSPYEQYF. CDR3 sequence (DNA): TGTGCCAGCAGTGACGGGTCGCCTTACGAGCAGTACTTC.

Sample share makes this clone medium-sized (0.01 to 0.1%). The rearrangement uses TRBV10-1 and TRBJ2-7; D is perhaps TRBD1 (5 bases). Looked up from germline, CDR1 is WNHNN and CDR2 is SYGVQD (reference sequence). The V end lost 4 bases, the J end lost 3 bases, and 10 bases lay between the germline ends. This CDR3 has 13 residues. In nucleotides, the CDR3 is TGCGCCAGCAGTGCTTGGGGCGGCTACGAGCAGTACTTC. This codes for CASSAWGGYEQYF.

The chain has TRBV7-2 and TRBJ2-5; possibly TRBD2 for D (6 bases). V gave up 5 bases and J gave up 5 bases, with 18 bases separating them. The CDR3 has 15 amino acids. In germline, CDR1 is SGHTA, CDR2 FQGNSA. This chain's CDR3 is CASSPGYGAGETQYF. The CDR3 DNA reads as TGTGCCAGCAGCCCCGGTTACGGGGCGGGGGAGACCCAGTACTTC.

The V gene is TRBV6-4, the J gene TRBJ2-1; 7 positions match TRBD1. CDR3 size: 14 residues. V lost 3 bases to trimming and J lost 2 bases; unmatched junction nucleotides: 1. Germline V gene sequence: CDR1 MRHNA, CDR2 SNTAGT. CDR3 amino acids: CASSEGQAYNEQFF. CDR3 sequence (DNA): TGTGCCAGCAGTGAAGGACAGGCCTACAATGAGCAGTTCTTC.

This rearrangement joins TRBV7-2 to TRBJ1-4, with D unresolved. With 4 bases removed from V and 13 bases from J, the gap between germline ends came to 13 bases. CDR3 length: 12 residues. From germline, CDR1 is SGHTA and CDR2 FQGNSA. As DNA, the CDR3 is TGTGCCAGCAGCTACCCGGGTAGTAGACTGTTTTTT. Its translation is CASSYPGSRLFF.

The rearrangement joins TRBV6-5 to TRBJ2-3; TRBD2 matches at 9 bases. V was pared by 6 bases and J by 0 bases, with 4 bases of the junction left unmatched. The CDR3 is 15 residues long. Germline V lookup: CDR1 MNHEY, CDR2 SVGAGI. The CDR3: CASRETSGSTDTQYF. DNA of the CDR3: TGTGCCAGCAGAGAGACTAGCGGCAGCACAGATACGCAGTATTTT.